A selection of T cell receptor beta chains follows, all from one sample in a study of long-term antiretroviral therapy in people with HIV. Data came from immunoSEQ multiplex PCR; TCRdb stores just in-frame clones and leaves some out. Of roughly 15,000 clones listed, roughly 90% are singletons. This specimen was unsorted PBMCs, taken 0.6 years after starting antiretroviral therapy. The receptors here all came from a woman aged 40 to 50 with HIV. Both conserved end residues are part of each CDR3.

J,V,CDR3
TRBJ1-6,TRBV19,CASSIDTGAGDSPLHF
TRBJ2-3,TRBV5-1,CASSLGLAGAHTDTQYF
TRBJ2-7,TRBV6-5,CASSYSASAQPYEQYF
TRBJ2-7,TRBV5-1,CASSLVQGAYEQYF
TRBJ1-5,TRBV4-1,CASSQEQGFIGNQPQHF
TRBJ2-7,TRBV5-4,CASSFRDRGHEQYF
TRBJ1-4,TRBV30,CAWMEGMDEKLFF
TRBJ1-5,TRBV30,CASTAGQGAIGSNQPQHF
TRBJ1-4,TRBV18,CASSPGTGAEKLFF
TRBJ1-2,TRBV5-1,CASSLDGGRYGYTF
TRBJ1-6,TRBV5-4,CASSGGARNSPLHF
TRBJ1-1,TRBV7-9,CASSLAGGDYMNTEAFF
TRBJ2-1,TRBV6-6,CASSPGDRQFF
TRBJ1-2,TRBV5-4,CASTLDRTGLVGVSYTF
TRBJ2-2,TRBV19,CASRQGITGELFF
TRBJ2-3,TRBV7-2,CASSPSLDYFTDTQYF
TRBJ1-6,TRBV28,CASHRLEKSYNSPLHF
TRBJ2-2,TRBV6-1,CASARSNTGELFF
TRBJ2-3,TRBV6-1,CASSEFYTDTQYF
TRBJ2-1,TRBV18,CASSPGLGYEQFF
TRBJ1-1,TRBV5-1,CASSFGQAVSEAFF
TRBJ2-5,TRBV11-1,CASSSPRGQGTLETQYF
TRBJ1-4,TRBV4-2,CASSQDRGDRWATNEKLFF
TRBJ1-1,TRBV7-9,CASSLAQGLAEAFF
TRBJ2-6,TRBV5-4,CASSFFGGGTLGANVLTF
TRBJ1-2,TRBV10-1,CASSGPRDRTLGDYGYTF
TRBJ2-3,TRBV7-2,CASSFSPGLPVGTDTQYF
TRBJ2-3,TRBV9,CASSTGLQTAVRQYF
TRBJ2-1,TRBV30,CAWSVRMGGPYNEQFF
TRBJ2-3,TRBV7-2,CASSLDQPNAGTDTQYF
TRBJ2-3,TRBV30,CAWSGWGTDTQYF
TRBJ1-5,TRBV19,CASRPGHNSNQPQHF
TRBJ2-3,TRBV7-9,CASSRTSGRTDTQYF